These T cell receptor beta chains were read from a single sample in a study of blood T cells in healthy people across ages. TCRdb reprocessed the 5' RACE reads with MiXCR, giving one entry per CDR3 protein. Of 1.6 million or so distinct CDR3 sequences in the sample, around 36% were seen once. The sequencing input was blood. The receptor source for this set is a woman in her thirties in good health. The CDR3 runs from the conserved cysteine through the conserved F or W. A D gene is named only where the DNA matches it firmly. Clone size appears in some rows only: once, few, many, or a class for an expanded clone.

j_gene | d_gene | v_gene | abundance | CDR3aa | CDR3nt
TRBJ2-7 | - | TRBV27 | many | CASSLGLSSYEQYF | TGTGCCAGCAGTTTAGGCCTGAGCTCCTACGAGCAGTACTTC
TRBJ2-2 | TRBD2 | TRBV27 | - | CASSPEGLAGVAGELFF | TGTGCCAGCAGTCCCGAGGGACTAGCGGGAGTGGCCGGGGAGCTGTTTTTT
TRBJ2-7 | - | TRBV20-1 | few | CSARKPEGQRLEQYF | TGCAGTGCTAGAAAGCCGGAGGGACAGCGGCTCGAGCAGTACTTC
TRBJ2-7 | - | TRBV7-2 | many | CASSPESEQYF | TGTGCCAGCAGCCCCGAATCCGAGCAGTACTTC
TRBJ1-2 | TRBD1 | TRBV5-1 | few | CASSLEDWTGDPGYGYTF | TGCGCCAGCAGCTTGGAAGATTGGACAGGGGACCCCGGCTATGGCTACACCTTC
TRBJ2-1 | - | TRBV6-5 | - | CASRRGTRGNNEQFF | TGTGCCAGCCGGAGAGGGACAAGAGGCAACAATGAGCAGTTCTTC
TRBJ2-5 | TRBD1 | TRBV4-1 | few | CASSQGQGEGETQYF | TGCGCCAGCAGCCAAGGACAGGGGGAGGGGGAGACCCAGTACTTC
TRBJ2-7 | - | TRBV6-5 | - | CASSLEGGPSEQYF | TGTGCCAGCAGCCTCGAAGGGGGGCCCTCCGAGCAGTACTTC
TRBJ2-7 | - | TRBV7-6 | - | CASSSLRGGLYEQYF | TGTGCCAGCAGCTCGCTAAGGGGAGGCCTTTACGAGCAGTACTTC
TRBJ1-5 | TRBD1 | TRBV7-2 | - | CASSETGGQSCQPQHF | TGTGCCAGCAGCGAAACAGGGGGCCAAAGTTGTCAGCCCCAGCATTTT
TRBJ2-3 | TRBD1 | TRBV5-1 | few | CASSPRTGASDTQYF | TGCGCCAGCAGCCCGCGGACAGGGGCGTCAGATACGCAGTATTTT
TRBJ1-2 | - | TRBV27 | - | CASSPKRGTPGRGDGYTF | TGTGCCAGCAGTCCAAAGCGGGGGACACCGGGGAGGGGCGATGGCTACACCTTC
TRBJ2-4 | - | TRBV6-1 | - | CASSEPLLAKNIQYF | TGTGCCAGCAGTGAACCATTATTAGCCAAAAACATTCAGTACTTC
TRBJ2-5 | - | TRBV6-6 | many | CASSPSGDSIRKTQYF | TGTGCCAGCAGTCCCTCCGGGGATTCAATCCGGAAGACCCAGTACTTC
TRBJ1-2 | TRBD1 | TRBV5-1 | many | CASRNSGQGRGYTF | TGCGCCAGCCGTAACTCGGGACAGGGACGTGGCTACACCTTC
TRBJ2-6 | - | TRBV13 | many | CASSFRVSGANVLTF | TGTGCCAGCAGTTTTAGAGTCTCTGGGGCCAACGTCCTGACTTTC
TRBJ2-7 | TRBD1 | TRBV20-1 | few | CSAPGRGLGRGSYEQYF | TGCAGTGCTCCTGGCAGGGGGCTCGGAAGAGGGTCCTACGAGCAGTACTTC
TRBJ2-1 | - | TRBV28 | - | CASSNTHPGRAPDEQFF | TGTGCCAGCAGCAATACACACCCTGGGCGGGCCCCCGATGAGCAGTTCTTC
TRBJ2-1 | - | TRBV4-1 | many | CASSQDRAGYNEQFF | TGCGCCAGCAGCCAAGATCGCGCGGGGTACAATGAGCAGTTCTTC
TRBJ2-7 | TRBD1 | TRBV7-8 | - | CASSLVSGGVYEQYF | TGTGCCAGCAGCTTAGTCTCAGGGGGAGTATACGAGCAGTACTTC
TRBJ1-3 | - | TRBV5-6 | - | CASSSRGRYSGNTIYF | TGTGCCAGCAGCAGTCGCGGACGGTACTCTGGAAACACCATATATTTT
TRBJ1-1 | TRBD1 | TRBV28 | - | CASLDSGQGNWGNTEAFF | TGTGCCAGCCTAGATTCAGGACAGGGGAATTGGGGGAACACTGAAGCTTTCTTT
TRBJ1-2 | - | TRBV7-2 | - | CASSPTQGRNGYTF | TGTGCCAGCAGCCCAACTCAGGGGAGAAATGGCTACACCTTC
TRBJ2-1 | - | TRBV5-1 | few | CASSLEAGAWSEQFF | TGCGCCAGCAGCTTGGAGGCAGGGGCTTGGAGTGAGCAGTTCTTC
TRBJ2-2 | TRBD1 | TRBV30 | few | CAWSQGVTGELFF | TGTGCCTGGAGTCAGGGGGTCACCGGGGAGCTGTTTTTT
TRBJ2-5 | - | TRBV3-1 | - | CASSQENWETQYF | TGTGCCAGCAGCCAAGAAAACTGGGAGACCCAGTACTTC
TRBJ1-5 | - | TRBV4-1 | few | CASSQDQGLRQPQHF | TGCGCCAGCAGCCAAGATCAGGGCTTGAGACAGCCCCAGCATTTT
TRBJ2-3 | TRBD2 | TRBV7-9 | many | CASSLGSASGTTDTQYF | TGTGCCAGCAGCTTAGGGTCGGCTAGCGGAACCACAGATACGCAGTATTTT
TRBJ2-3 | TRBD2 | TRBV6-1 | - | CASSAQGLAGSDTQYF | TGTGCCAGCAGTGCCCAAGGACTAGCCGGTTCAGATACGCAGTATTTT
TRBJ2-1 | TRBD2 | TRBV7-3 | few | CASSLGAGAEQFF | TGTGCCAGCAGCTTAGGGGCGGGAGCTGAGCAGTTCTTC
TRBJ2-1 | TRBD2 | TRBV2 | - | CASAARLTSGVNEQFF | TGTGCCAGCGCTGCCCGTCTGACTAGCGGGGTAAATGAGCAGTTCTTC
TRBJ2-7 | - | TRBV3-1 | - | CASSQEGGATWSYEQYF | TGTGCCAGCAGCCAAGAGGGGGGGGCCACATGGAGCTACGAGCAGTACTTC
TRBJ2-7 | TRBD2 | TRBV20-1 | many | CSANLLAGGRYEQYF | TGCAGTGCTAATCTACTAGCGGGAGGCCGGTACGAGCAGTACTTC
TRBJ2-1 | TRBD2 | TRBV4-1 | - | CASSQEPGLANEQFF | TGCGCCAGCAGCCAAGAACCGGGACTAGCCAATGAGCAGTTCTTC
TRBJ2-3 | - | TRBV5-6 | - | CASSLFLARSTDTQYF | TGTGCCAGCAGCTTGTTTCTGGCCCGTAGCACAGATACGCAGTATTTT
TRBJ2-1 | TRBD2 | TRBV2 | - | CTSSDRPSGGRGRPYNEQFF | TGTACCAGCAGTGACAGGCCTAGCGGGGGCCGGGGTCGACCCTACAATGAGCAGTTCTTC
TRBJ2-5 | TRBD2 | TRBV15 | few | CVTSIEGLVGETQYF | TGTGTCACCAGCATCGAGGGACTAGTGGGAGAGACCCAGTACTTC
TRBJ2-1 | - | TRBV6-2/TRBV6-3 | - | CASRSTWGEQFF | TGTGCCAGCAGATCGACGTGGGGTGAGCAGTTCTTC
TRBJ1-2 | - | TRBV6-5 | - | CASSYSGRGIYGYTF | TGTGCCAGCAGTTACTCAGGTCGGGGGATCTATGGCTACACCTTC
TRBJ2-3 | - | TRBV6-1 | - | CASAPGDTQYF | TGTGCCAGCGCTCCTGGAGATACGCAGTATTTT
TRBJ2-1 | - | TRBV5-1 | - | CASSQTMSSYNEQFF | TGCGCCAGCAGCCAGACGATGAGCTCCTACAATGAGCAGTTCTTC
TRBJ2-7 | TRBD1 | TRBV11-2 | - | CASSLGGGTGLYEQYF | TGTGCCAGCAGCTTAGGCGGAGGGACAGGGTTATACGAGCAGTACTTC
TRBJ1-6 | - | TRBV9 | - | CASSADSSYNSPLHF | TGTGCCAGCAGCGCGGATAGCTCCTATAATTCACCCCTCCACTTT
TRBJ2-5 | - | TRBV5-1 | few | CASSLNGGSGGTQYF | TGCGCCAGCAGCTTGAATGGGGGTAGCGGCGGGACCCAGTACTTC
TRBJ1-5 | - | TRBV28 | - | CASIHFGSNQPQHF | TGTGCCAGCATCCATTTTGGGAGCAATCAGCCCCAGCATTTT
TRBJ2-7 | TRBD2 | TRBV28 | - | CASSFGLAGGGYEQYF | TGTGCCAGCAGTTTCGGACTAGCGGGGGGCGGCTACGAGCAGTACTTC
TRBJ1-1 | - | TRBV3-1 | - | CASSQGPWGTEAFF | TGTGCCAGCAGCCAAGGCCCCTGGGGCACTGAAGCTTTCTTT
TRBJ2-1 | - | TRBV21-1 | - | CAGSAGLAADEQFF | TGTGCCGGCAGCGCAGGACTAGCGGCGGATGAGCAGTTCTTC
TRBJ2-7 | TRBD2 | TRBV5-1 | - | CASSFTGTSSYEQYF | TGCGCCAGCAGCTTTACCGGGACTAGCTCCTACGAGCAGTACTTC
TRBJ1-3 | - | TRBV21-1 | few | CASSRWVGNTIYF | TGTGCCAGCAGTCGATGGGTTGGTAACACCATATATTTT
TRBJ2-1 | TRBD1 | TRBV6-5 | - | CASSYSSPGQGVYNEQFF | TGTGCCAGCAGTTACTCGTCCCCGGGACAGGGGGTCTACAATGAGCAGTTCTTC